The clone carrying this T cell receptor beta chain was counted between two and nine times. The antigen remains unidentified. CDR1 MNHEY and CDR2 SMNVEV come from the germline V gene (reference sequence). The CDR3 has 17 amino acids. V gave up 1 base and J gave up 2 bases, with 15 bases separating them. Libraries were prepared by immunoSEQ multiplex PCR; TCRdb keeps only in-frame clonotypes and omits some of them. The sample records more than 35,000 clones, 75% to 95% being singletons. This record comes from a study of regulatory dendritic cells for organ transplantation. Study-wide findings and caveats: Memory CD8+ T cells were the most oligoclonal; naive cells were highly diverse. Regulatory dendritic cells appeared to expand memory CD8+ clones less than mature ones.

The source material was naive CD8+ T cells from blood. The subset: CD45RA+ naive T cells. The TCR originated in a human donor in good health. The gene calls are TRBV27 and TRBJ1-5, with D unclear. The CDR3 coding sequence is TGTGCCAGCAGTTTATATGTCCCCCGGAGTGGCAATCAGCCCCAGCATTTT. Residues: CASSLYVPRSGNQPQHF.